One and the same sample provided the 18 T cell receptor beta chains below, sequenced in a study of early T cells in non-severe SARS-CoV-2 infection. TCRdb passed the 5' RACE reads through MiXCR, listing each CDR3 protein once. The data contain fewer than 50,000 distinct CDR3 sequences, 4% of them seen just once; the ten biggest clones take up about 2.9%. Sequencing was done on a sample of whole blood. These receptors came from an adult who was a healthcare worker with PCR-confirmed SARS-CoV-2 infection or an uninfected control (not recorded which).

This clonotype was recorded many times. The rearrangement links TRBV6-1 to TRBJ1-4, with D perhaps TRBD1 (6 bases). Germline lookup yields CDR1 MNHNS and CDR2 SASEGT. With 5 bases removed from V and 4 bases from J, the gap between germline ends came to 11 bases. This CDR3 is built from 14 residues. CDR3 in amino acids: CASSSGQLNEKLFF. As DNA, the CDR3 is TGTGCCAGCAGTTCCGGACAGCTTAATGAAAAACTGTTTTTT.

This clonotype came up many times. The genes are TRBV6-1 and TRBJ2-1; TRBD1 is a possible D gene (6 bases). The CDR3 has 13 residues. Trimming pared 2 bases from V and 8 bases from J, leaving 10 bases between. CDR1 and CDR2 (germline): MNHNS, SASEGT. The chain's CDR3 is CASSEIRGDEQFF. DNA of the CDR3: TGTGCCAGCAGTGAAATCAGGGGTGATGAGCAGTTCTTC.

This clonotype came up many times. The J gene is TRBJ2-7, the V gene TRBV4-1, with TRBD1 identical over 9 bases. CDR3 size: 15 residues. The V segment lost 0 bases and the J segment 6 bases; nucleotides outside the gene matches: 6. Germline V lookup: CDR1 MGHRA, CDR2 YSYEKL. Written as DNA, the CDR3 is TGCGCCAGCAGCCAAGAGAGGACAGGGGCTGTCGAGCAGTACTTC. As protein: CASSQERTGAVEQYF.

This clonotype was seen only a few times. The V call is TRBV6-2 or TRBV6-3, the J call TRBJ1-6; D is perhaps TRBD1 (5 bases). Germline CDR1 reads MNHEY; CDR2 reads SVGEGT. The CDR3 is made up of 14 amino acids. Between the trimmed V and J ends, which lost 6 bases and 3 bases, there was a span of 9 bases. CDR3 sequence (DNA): TGTGCCAGCAGGAGACAGAACTATAATTCACCCCTCCACTTT. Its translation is CASRRQNYNSPLHF.

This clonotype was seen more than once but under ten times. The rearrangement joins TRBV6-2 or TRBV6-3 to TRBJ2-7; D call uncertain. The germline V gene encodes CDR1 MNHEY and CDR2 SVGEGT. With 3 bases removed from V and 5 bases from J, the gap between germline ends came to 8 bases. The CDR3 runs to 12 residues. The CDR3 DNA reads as TGTGCCAGCAGTTATATTACGAACGAGCAGTACTTC. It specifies CASSYITNEQYF.

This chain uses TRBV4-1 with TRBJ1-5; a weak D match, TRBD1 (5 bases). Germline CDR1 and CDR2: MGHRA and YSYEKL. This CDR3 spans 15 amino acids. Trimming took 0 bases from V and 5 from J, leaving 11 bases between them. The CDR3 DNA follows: TGCGCCAGCAGCCAAGAGGTAACAGGAGATCAGCCCCAGCATTTT. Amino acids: CASSQEVTGDQPQHF.

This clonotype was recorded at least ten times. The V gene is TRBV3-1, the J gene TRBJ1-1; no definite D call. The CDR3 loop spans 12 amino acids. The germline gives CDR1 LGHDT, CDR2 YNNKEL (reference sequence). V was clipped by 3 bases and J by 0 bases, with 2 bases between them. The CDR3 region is CASSQVNTEAFF. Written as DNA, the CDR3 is TGTGCCAGCAGCCAGGTGAACACTGAAGCTTTCTTT.

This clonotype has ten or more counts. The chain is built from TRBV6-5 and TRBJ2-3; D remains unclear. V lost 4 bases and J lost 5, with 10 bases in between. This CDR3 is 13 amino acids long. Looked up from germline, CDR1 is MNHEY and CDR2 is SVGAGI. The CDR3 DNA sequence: TGTGCCAGCAGTTCCAACGTAATAGATACGCAGTATTTT. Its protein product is CASSSNVIDTQYF.

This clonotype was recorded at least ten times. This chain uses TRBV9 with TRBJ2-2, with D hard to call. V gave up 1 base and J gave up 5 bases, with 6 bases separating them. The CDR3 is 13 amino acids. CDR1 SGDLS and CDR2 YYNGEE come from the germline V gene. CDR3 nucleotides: TGTGCCAGCAGCGTACTCGAGACCGGGGAGCTGTTTTTT. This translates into CASSVLETGELFF.

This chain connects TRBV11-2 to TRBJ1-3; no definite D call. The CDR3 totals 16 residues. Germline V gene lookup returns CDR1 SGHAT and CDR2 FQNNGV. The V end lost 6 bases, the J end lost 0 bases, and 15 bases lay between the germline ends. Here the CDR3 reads CASSFLGPNSGNTIYF. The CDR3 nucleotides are TGTGCCAGCAGTTTCCTTGGACCCAACTCTGGAAACACCATATATTTT.

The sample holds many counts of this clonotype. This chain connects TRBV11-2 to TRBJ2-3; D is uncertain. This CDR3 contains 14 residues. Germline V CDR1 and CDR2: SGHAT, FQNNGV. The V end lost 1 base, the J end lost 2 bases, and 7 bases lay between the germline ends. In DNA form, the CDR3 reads TGTGCCAGCAGCTTAGGCCCCCCCACAGATACGCAGTATTTT. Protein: CASSLGPPTDTQYF.

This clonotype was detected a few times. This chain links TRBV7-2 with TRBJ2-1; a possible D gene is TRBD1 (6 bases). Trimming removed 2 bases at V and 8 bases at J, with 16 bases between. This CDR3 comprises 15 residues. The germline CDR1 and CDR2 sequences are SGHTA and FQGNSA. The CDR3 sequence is CASSLQGLDADEQFF. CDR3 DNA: TGTGCCAGCAGCTTACAGGGGTTGGACGCGGATGAGCAGTTCTTC.

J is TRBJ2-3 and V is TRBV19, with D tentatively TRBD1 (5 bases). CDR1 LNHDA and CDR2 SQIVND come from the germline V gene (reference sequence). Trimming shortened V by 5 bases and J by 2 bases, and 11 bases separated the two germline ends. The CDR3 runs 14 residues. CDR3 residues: CASSWGGTTDTQYF. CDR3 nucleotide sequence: TGTGCCAGTAGTTGGGGCGGAACCACAGATACGCAGTATTTT.

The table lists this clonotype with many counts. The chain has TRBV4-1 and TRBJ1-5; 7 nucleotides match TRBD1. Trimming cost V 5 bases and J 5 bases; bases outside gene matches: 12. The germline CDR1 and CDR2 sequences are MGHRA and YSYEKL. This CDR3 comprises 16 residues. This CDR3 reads CASSTNLGQTYQPQHF. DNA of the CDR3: TGCGCCAGCAGCACAAACCTGGGACAGACATATCAGCCCCAGCATTTT.

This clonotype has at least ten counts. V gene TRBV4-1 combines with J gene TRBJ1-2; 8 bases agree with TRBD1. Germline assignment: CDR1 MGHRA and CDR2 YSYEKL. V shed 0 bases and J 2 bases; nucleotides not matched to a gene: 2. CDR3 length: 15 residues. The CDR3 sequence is CASSQDGDRNYGYTF. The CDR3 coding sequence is TGCGCCAGCAGCCAAGATGGGGACAGGAACTATGGCTACACCTTC.

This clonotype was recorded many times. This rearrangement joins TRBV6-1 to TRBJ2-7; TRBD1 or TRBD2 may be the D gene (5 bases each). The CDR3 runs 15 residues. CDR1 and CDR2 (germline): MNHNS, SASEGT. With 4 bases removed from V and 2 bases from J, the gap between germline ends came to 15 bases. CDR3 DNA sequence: TGTGCCAGCAGTGCGCCTGGGACGGTTACCTACGAGCAGTACTTC. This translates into CASSAPGTVTYEQYF.

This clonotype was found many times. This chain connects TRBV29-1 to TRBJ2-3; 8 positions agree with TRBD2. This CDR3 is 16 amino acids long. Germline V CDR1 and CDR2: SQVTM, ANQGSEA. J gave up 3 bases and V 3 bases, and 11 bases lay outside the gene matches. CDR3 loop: CSVDQRRPGGTDTQYF. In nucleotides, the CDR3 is TGCAGCGTTGACCAAAGGAGACCGGGGGGGACAGATACGCAGTATTTT.

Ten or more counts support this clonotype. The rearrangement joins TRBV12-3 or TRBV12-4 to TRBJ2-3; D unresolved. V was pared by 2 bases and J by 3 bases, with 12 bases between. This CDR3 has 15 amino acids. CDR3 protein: CASSLRYFSTDTQYF. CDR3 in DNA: TGTGCCAGCAGTTTACGCTACTTTTCGACAGATACGCAGTATTTT.